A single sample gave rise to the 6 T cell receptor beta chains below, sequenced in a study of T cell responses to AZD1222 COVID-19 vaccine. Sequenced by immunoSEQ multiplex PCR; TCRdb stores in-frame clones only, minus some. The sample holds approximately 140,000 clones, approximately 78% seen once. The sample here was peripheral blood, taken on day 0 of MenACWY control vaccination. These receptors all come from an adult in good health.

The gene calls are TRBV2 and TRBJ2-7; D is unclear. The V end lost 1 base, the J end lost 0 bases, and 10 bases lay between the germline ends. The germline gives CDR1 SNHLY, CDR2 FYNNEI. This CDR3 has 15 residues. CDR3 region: CASSEVGRPSYEQYF. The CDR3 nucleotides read TGTGCCAGCAGTGAAGTGGGCAGGCCCTCCTACGAGCAGTACTTC.

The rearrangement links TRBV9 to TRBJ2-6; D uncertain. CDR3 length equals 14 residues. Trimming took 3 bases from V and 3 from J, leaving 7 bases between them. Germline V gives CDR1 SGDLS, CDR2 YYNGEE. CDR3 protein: CASSASGGANVLTF. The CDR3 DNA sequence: TGTGCCAGCAGCGCCTCGGGTGGGGCCAACGTCCTGACTTTC.

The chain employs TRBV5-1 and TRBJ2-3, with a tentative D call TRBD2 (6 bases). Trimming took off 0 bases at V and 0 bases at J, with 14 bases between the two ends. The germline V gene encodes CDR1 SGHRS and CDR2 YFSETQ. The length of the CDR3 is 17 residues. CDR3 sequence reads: CASSLVTGTPSTDTQYF. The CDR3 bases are TGCGCCAGCAGCTTGGTAACCGGGACTCCTAGCACAGATACGCAGTATTTT.

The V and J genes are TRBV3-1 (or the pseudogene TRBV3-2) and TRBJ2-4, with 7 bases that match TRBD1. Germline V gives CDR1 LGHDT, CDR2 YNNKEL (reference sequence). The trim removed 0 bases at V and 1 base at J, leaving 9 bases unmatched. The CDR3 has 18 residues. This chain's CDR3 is CASSQESRPTGAKNIQYF. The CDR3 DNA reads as TGTGCCAGCAGCCAAGAAAGTAGGCCGACAGGGGCCAAAAACATTCAGTACTTC.

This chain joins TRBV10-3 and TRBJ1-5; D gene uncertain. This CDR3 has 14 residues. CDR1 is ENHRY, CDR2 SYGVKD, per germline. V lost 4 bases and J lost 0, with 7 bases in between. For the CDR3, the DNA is TGTGCCATCAGTGCCGAGTATAGCAATCAGCCCCAGCATTTT. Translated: CAISAEYSNQPQHF.

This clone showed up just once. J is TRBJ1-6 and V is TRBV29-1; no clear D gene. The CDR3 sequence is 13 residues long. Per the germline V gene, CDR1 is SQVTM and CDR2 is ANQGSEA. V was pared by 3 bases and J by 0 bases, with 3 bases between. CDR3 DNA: TGCAGCGTTGATCGCTCCTATAATTCACCCCTCCACTTT. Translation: CSVDRSYNSPLHF.